The TCR beta chain under discussion was sequenced for a study of blood T cell repertoires in COVID-19. The germline gives CDR1 LNHDA, CDR2 SQIVND (reference sequence). The CDR3 totals 14 residues. The V end was cut by 9 bases, the J end by 0 bases, with 12 bases between. Sequencing used immunoSEQ multiplex PCR; TCRdb keeps in-frame clones, though not all of them. The table lists roughly 30,000 clones, 90% to 95% of them singletons, with around 0.8% in the top ten. The chain is built from TRBV19 and TRBJ1-3; unclear D gene. The clonotype was recovered from a woman in her 70s with COVID-19, enrolled during active disease. Sequencing input: peripheral blood. CDR3 residues: CASGERDSGNTIYF. In DNA, the CDR3 is TGTGCCAGCGGGGAGCGGGACTCTGGAAACACCATATATTTT. Looking up the rest from reference TRBV19 and TRBJ1-3 gives the full variable domain: DGGITQSPKYLFRKEGQNVTLSCEQNLNHDAMYWYRQDPGQGLRLIYYSQIVNDFQKGDIAEGYSVSREKKESFPLTVTSAQKNPTAFYLCASGERDSGNTIYFGEGSWLTVV.